This T cell receptor beta chain is drawn from a study of brain T cells in children with intractable seizures. TCRdb's table, derived via immunoSEQ multiplex PCR, lists solely in-frame clones and lacks some. The table has some 80,000 clones, under 95% seen once. The CDR3 extends over 15 amino acids. Germline V lookup: CDR1 MNHEY, CDR2 SVGAGI. The germline V and J ends were trimmed by 10 bases and 1 base, with 17 bases remaining between them. This clone was picked up one time. Sample: peripheral blood, taken at surgery. The V gene is TRBV6-5, the J gene TRBJ1-3; D uncertain. The TCR comes from a girl aged 2 to 9 with Rasmussen encephalitis and intractable seizures. The CDR3 loop is CATSIHRSSGNTIYF. The CDR3 DNA is TGTGCCACGTCGATACACCGATCATCTGGAAACACCATATATTTT.